This TCR beta chain came from a study of immune heterogeneity within non-small cell lung tumors. Study at large: The tumors comprised a handful of squamous cell carcinomas, around ten non-squamous carcinomas and 1 not otherwise specified.

This clonotype has just a few counts. Its antigen is not identified. Notes on the study in general: Individual patients largely had distinct high-frequency T-cell receptor beta clonotypes from one another. Identical dominant CDR3 beta clonotypes showed recurrence across tumor sites within a patient, and site-unique high-frequency clones were also present. Clonality of local T cells correlated moderately but significantly with local tumor mutational burden (R 0.3 to 0.4).

With 32 V and 13 J primers, multiplex PCR amplified the TCR beta CDR3. TCRdb recomputed calls from the multiplex PCR reads with MiXCR, one row per CDR3 protein. The data contain about 3,600 distinct CDR3 sequences, 25% to 30% of them singletons. With around 0.6 ug used per sample, the template was genomic DNA from bulk tumor. Taken during surgery, several biopsies per primary tumor were spaced as far apart as possible within the tumor mass. It was patients with untreated, newly diagnosed non-small cell lung cancer who underwent curative surgery. V was trimmed by 1 base and J by 12 bases, leaving 19 bases between them. This CDR3 has 15 residues. Germline CDR1 and CDR2: SEHNR and FQNEAQ (reference sequence).

Sequenced material: lung tumor tissue. This receptor was identified in a man in his 60s with non-small cell lung cancer. The chain uses TRBV7-9 and TRBJ2-1; the D call may be TRBD1 or TRBD2 (5 bases each). In DNA form, the CDR3 reads TGTGCCAGCAGCTTAGATGTGACACAGGATCGGGGGCAGTTCTTC. This gives the protein CASSLDVTQDRGQFF. Complete variable domain (other parts from reference TRBV7-9 and TRBJ2-1): DTGVSQNPRHKITKRGQNVTFRCDPISEHNRLYWYRQTLGQGPEFLTYFQNEAQLEKSRLLSDRFSAERPKGSFSTLEIQRTEQGDSAMYLCASSLDVTQDRGQFFGPGTRLTVL.